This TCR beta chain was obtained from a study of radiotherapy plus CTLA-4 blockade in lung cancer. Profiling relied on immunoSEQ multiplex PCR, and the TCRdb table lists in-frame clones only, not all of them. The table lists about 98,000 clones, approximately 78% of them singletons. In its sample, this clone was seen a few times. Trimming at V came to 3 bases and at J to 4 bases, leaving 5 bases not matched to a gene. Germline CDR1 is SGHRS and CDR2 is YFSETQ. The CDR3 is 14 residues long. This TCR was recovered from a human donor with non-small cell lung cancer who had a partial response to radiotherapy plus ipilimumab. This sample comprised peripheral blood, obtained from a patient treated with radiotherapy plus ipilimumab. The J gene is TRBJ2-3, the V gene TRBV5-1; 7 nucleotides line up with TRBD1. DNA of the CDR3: TGCGCCAGCAGCTACGGACAGGCTCCAGATACGCAGTATTTT. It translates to CASSYGQAPDTQYF.